The clone carrying this T cell receptor beta chain showed up just once. The sample comes from a study of blood T cell repertoires in COVID-19. The study recruited people aged roughly 18 to 100 years across more than 20 US areas. Participants had their cohort set by participant-reported clinical history. Shortly before study entry, within 2 weeks, exposed participants had met a COVID-19 case. Germline values: CDR1 MNHEY, CDR2 SVGAGI. The CDR3 has 14 residues. V was pared by 2 bases and J by 6 bases, with 14 bases between. Original analysis: Using reference gene primer amplification, nucleated cell counts were estimated. TCRdb keeps only in-frame clones here, not all; method: immunoSEQ multiplex PCR. V, J and clone size are those of that table, while D and trimming were read from the DNA. The sample yields about 140,000 clones, approximately 83% seen once.

This TCR was sampled from a man aged 70-80 years who had been exposed to COVID-19. The sequenced sample consisted of PBMCs or T cells enriched from blood (not recorded which). V usage is TRBV6-5 and J usage is TRBJ2-7; possible D gene TRBD1, 7 bases. CDR3 loop: CASSYPGQGGEQYF. The CDR3 nucleotides are TGTGCCAGCAGTTACCCTGGCCAGGGGGGCGAGCAGTACTTC.